This section outlines one T cell receptor beta chain sequence together with its context. Germline V gives CDR1 MGHRA, CDR2 YSYEKL. The CDR3 has 14 residues. The germline V and J ends were trimmed by 8 bases and 0 bases, with 14 bases remaining between them. The method was immunoSEQ multiplex PCR; TCRdb's version includes in-frame clones alone and lacks a portion of them. The profile shows about 63,000 clones, around 89% of them singletons. The data were obtained in a study of OX40 agonist ivuxolimab in advanced cancers. The rearrangement joins TRBV4-1 to TRBJ2-7; a weak D match, TRBD1 (5 bases). The sequence was obtained from an adult with an advanced solid tumor such as melanoma, head and neck, liver or kidney cancer. The material was CD4+ or CD8+ T cells sorted from blood, obtained in a trial of the OX40 agonist ivuxolimab. The CDR3 loop reads CASAFLDSSYEQYF. CDR3 DNA sequence: TGCGCCAGCGCCTTTCTTGACAGCTCCTACGAGCAGTACTTC.